This T cell receptor (beta chain) was recovered during a study of OX40 agonist ivuxolimab in advanced cancers. The wider study: Subjects had a mean age of roughly 60 years, with a range of about 23 to 79; 82.7% were male. Checkpoint inhibitors had been given previously to approximately 41% of patients.

Generated by immunoSEQ multiplex PCR, the TCRdb table keeps only in-frame clones and is missing some. The data show some 95,000 clones, around 92% seen once. A word on this clone: One junction end does not reproduce the germline sequence, and a read error may be involved.

Here the sequenced sample was CD4+ or CD8+ T cells sorted from blood, taken in a trial of the OX40 agonist ivuxolimab. The sequence came from an adult with an advanced solid tumor such as melanoma, head and neck, liver or kidney cancer.

CDR3 DNA: TGTGCTAGCAGCTTAGGGAGCTCCTACAATGAGCAGTTCTTC. Translation gives CASSLGSSYNEQFF. The chain uses TRBV7-7 and TRBJ2-1, with D maybe TRBD2 (5 bases). The CDR3 has 14 amino acids. Germline V lookup: CDR1 SSHAT, CDR2 FNYEAQ (reference sequence).